A selection of T cell receptor beta chains follows, all from one sample in a study of T cells in Graves' hyperthyroidism and ophthalmopathy. TCRdb ran MiXCR on the multiplex PCR reads and lists one entry per CDR3 protein. Of some 300,000 distinct CDR3 sequences listed, around 17% are singletons. Sequenced: blood. The receptors derive from a man under 40 with Graves' hyperthyroidism. CDR3s include the opening cysteine and the closing phenylalanine or tryptophan. The D gene is left open where the match is weak. A clone size is listed for some rows: how often the clone was seen (once, few, many), or a class if it is expanded.

d_gene | j_gene | abundance | v_gene | CDR3aa | CDR3nt
. | TRBJ2-1 | many | TRBV3-1 | CASSHYGRVWYNEQFF | TGTGCCAGCAGCCATTATGGACGGGTTTGGTACAATGAGCAGTTCTTC
. | TRBJ2-7 | many | TRBV6-1 | CASSPGGNEQYF | TGTGCCAGCAGTCCAGGGGGGAACGAGCAGTACTTC
TRBD2 | TRBJ2-3 | many | TRBV12-3/TRBV12-4 | CASSPTGLAGVADTQYF | TGTGCCAGCAGTCCGACGGGACTAGCGGGAGTGGCAGATACGCAGTATTTT
. | TRBJ1-5 | few | TRBV12-3/TRBV12-4 | CASSLQAPSNQPQHF | TGTGCCAGCAGTTTACAGGCGCCTAGCAATCAGCCCCAGCATTTT
TRBD1 | TRBJ2-7 | . | TRBV18 | CASSPRQGRVDEQYF | TGTGCCAGCTCACCACGACAGGGGCGAGTGGACGAGCAGTACTTC
. | TRBJ1-1 | . | TRBV18 | CASSPPKANTEAFF | TGTGCCAGCTCACCACCGAAGGCCAACACTGAAGCTTTCTTT
. | TRBJ2-4 | . | TRBV3-1 | CASSQGRKNIQYF | TGTGCCAGCAGCCAGGGCAGAAAAAACATTCAGTACTTC
. | TRBJ2-7 | many | TRBV5-1 | CASSDDSSYEQYF | TGCGCCAGCAGTGATGACAGCTCCTACGAGCAGTACTTC
. | TRBJ1-1 | many | TRBV5-5 | CASSLIVAKNTEAFF | TGTGCCAGCAGCTTAATCGTTGCGAAGAACACTGAAGCTTTCTTT
TRBD2 | TRBJ2-1 | many | TRBV20-1 | CSARFRTSGGWNEQFF | TGCAGTGCTAGATTCCGGACTAGCGGGGGGTGGAATGAGCAGTTCTTC
TRBD2 | TRBJ2-3 | few | TRBV20-1 | CSARGGSGSTDTQYF | TGCAGTGCTAGAGGTGGTAGCGGGAGCACAGATACGCAGTATTTT
. | TRBJ1-5 | few | TRBV20-1 | CSASPAGGASNQPQHF | TGCAGTGCTAGTCCTGCGGGGGGCGCGAGCAATCAGCCCCAGCATTTT
. | TRBJ1-1 | . | TRBV5-1 | CASSSLQRTEAFF | TGCGCCAGCAGCTCCCTTCAGCGGACTGAAGCTTTCTTT
. | TRBJ1-5 | few | TRBV20-1 | CSASDFMFNGGPQHF | TGCAGTGCTAGTGACTTTATGTTTAACGGCGGGCCCCAGCATTTT
. | TRBJ2-1 | few | TRBV20-1 | CSASHNEQFF | TGCAGTGCTAGTCACAATGAGCAGTTCTTC
. | TRBJ2-3 | many | TRBV10-3 | CAISDREPTDTQYF | TGTGCCATCAGTGATCGCGAACCCACAGATACGCAGTATTTT
. | TRBJ2-7 | many | TRBV20-1 | CSAQGGVNYEQYF | TGCAGTGCCCAGGGGGGAGTTAACTACGAGCAGTACTTC
TRBD1 | TRBJ2-7 | many | TRBV30 | CAYRGLTYEQYF | TGTGCCTACAGGGGGCTGACCTACGAGCAGTACTTC
. | TRBJ1-2 | many | TRBV12-3/TRBV12-4 | CASTYSEGGYTF | TGTGCCAGCACCTACTCAGAGGGTGGCTACACCTTC
TRBD2 | TRBJ2-3 | many | TRBV20-1 | CSARPPGLAGADTQYF | TGCAGTGCTAGACCCCCGGGGCTAGCGGGAGCGGATACGCAGTATTTT
. | TRBJ1-3 | . | TRBV5-1 | CASSLTRRGASGNTIYF | TGCGCCAGCAGCTTGACACGGCGGGGGGCGTCGGGAAACACCATATATTTT
TRBD1 | TRBJ2-5 | many | TRBV2 | CASSGDRGPETQYF | TGTGCCAGCAGTGGCGACAGGGGGCCAGAGACCCAGTACTTC
. | TRBJ1-1 | . | TRBV5-4 | CASSVGPLSDTEAFF | TGTGCCAGCAGCGTAGGACCCCTGTCTGACACTGAAGCTTTCTTT
TRBD2 | TRBJ2-3 | many | TRBV10-1 | CASSLTSADTQYF | TGCGCCAGCAGCTTAACTAGCGCAGATACGCAGTATTTT
. | TRBJ1-1 | . | TRBV29-1 | CSVEDGSGSNTEAFF | TGCAGCGTTGAAGATGGGAGCGGATCGAACACTGAAGCTTTCTTT
. | TRBJ2-1 | many | TRBV7-9 | CASTWGRDNEQFF | TGTGCCAGCACCTGGGGGCGGGACAATGAGCAGTTCTTC
TRBD2 | TRBJ2-1 | . | TRBV19 | CASSPGLAREQFF | TGTGCCAGTAGCCCGGGACTAGCGAGGGAGCAGTTCTTC
. | TRBJ2-1 | many | TRBV7-2 | CASSFLRSEVEQFF | TGTGCCAGCAGCTTCCTGCGTTCCGAGGTTGAGCAGTTCTTC
TRBD2 | TRBJ2-2 | . | TRBV7-6 | CASSSGLAGAGGELFF | TGTGCCAGCAGCTCGGGACTAGCGGGAGCCGGCGGGGAGCTGTTTTTT
. | TRBJ1-1 | many | TRBV24-1 | CATSVGPPDTEAFF | TGTGCCACCAGTGTGGGTCCGCCGGACACTGAAGCTTTCTTT
TRBD1 | TRBJ2-1 | . | TRBV30 | CAWNSGTGVDEQFF | TGTGCCTGGAATTCCGGGACAGGGGTGGATGAGCAGTTCTTC
TRBD1 | TRBJ1-1 | many | TRBV7-9 | CASSLGRYTGTAEQNTEAFF | TGTGCCAGCAGCCTAGGGAGATACACCGGGACAGCGGAACAGAACACTGAAGCTTTCTTT
. | TRBJ2-7 | many | TRBV6-2/TRBV6-3 | CASSYSRSRTYEQYF | TGTGCCAGCAGTTACTCGAGATCCAGAACCTACGAGCAGTACTTC
. | TRBJ2-3 | . | TRBV24-1 | CATSDRSSPVTQYF | TGTGCCACCTCCGACAGGAGCTCCCCGGTTACGCAGTATTTT
TRBD1 | TRBJ1-1 | many | TRBV30 | CAWRLKGAHTEAFF | TGTGCCTGGAGGTTGAAGGGGGCTCACACTGAAGCTTTCTTT
. | TRBJ1-3 | few | TRBV4-1 | CASSQAREDTIYF | TGCGCCAGCAGCCAAGCTAGGGAGGACACCATATATTTT
. | TRBJ2-3 | many | TRBV5-1 | CASSYGATITDTQYF | TGCGCCAGCAGCTACGGGGCTACAATCACAGATACGCAGTATTTT
. | TRBJ2-1 | many | TRBV2 | CASRDLSYNEQFF | TGTGCCAGCCGGGACTTATCCTACAATGAGCAGTTCTTC
TRBD1 | TRBJ2-1 | many | TRBV5-1 | CASSIQGAAYNEQFF | TGCGCCAGCAGCATACAGGGGGCGGCCTACAATGAGCAGTTCTTC
. | TRBJ2-1 | few | TRBV7-9 | CASSLGGSVRGNVYNEQFF | TGTGCCAGCAGCTTAGGAGGGAGCGTCCGCGGGAACGTCTACAATGAGCAGTTCTTC
TRBD1 | TRBJ2-4 | . | TRBV6-1 | CASRKTGKNIQYF | TGTGCCAGCAGAAAGACAGGGAAAAACATTCAGTACTTC
. | TRBJ2-3 | many | TRBV7-9 | CASSPSEDTQYF | TGTGCCAGCAGCCCTAGTGAAGATACGCAGTATTTT
. | TRBJ2-7 | . | TRBV4-1 | CASSQAYGYEQYF | TGCGCCAGCAGCCAAGCCTATGGGTACGAGCAGTACTTC
. | TRBJ2-7 | . | TRBV11-2 | CASSYRVDQVPYEQYF | TGTGCCAGCAGCTATCGGGTGGACCAGGTCCCCTACGAGCAGTACTTC
. | TRBJ2-7 | many | TRBV20-1 | CSAKQDSSSYEQYF | TGCAGTGCAAAACAGGACTCTAGCTCCTACGAGCAGTACTTC
. | TRBJ1-4 | . | TRBV7-8 | CASSLDSPGKLFF | TGTGCCAGCAGCTTAGACAGCCCCGGGAAACTGTTTTTT
TRBD1 | TRBJ2-2 | . | TRBV10-3 | CAIRAEAGTGLNTGELFF | TGTGCCATCAGGGCGGAGGCCGGGACAGGGTTGAACACCGGGGAGCTGTTTTTT
TRBD2 | TRBJ2-1 | few | TRBV24-1 | CATSDSASSGRDEQFF | TGTGCCACCAGTGATTCTGCGTCTAGCGGGAGGGATGAGCAGTTCTTC
. | TRBJ2-7 | . | TRBV20-1 | CSAREALDREQYF | TGCAGTGCTAGAGAGGCGCTAGACCGAGAGCAGTACTTC
. | TRBJ2-7 | many | TRBV20-1 | CSARLRGSSYEQYF | TGCAGTGCTAGACTAAGAGGCAGCTCCTACGAGCAGTACTTC
TRBD1 | TRBJ2-7 | many | TRBV12-3/TRBV12-4 | CASSVEQGASEQYF | TGTGCCAGCAGTGTGGAACAGGGGGCTAGCGAGCAGTACTTC
. | TRBJ2-7 | few | TRBV4-2 | CASSQGARGDPYEQYF | TGTGCCAGCAGCCAAGGCGCTCGCGGAGATCCCTACGAGCAGTACTTC